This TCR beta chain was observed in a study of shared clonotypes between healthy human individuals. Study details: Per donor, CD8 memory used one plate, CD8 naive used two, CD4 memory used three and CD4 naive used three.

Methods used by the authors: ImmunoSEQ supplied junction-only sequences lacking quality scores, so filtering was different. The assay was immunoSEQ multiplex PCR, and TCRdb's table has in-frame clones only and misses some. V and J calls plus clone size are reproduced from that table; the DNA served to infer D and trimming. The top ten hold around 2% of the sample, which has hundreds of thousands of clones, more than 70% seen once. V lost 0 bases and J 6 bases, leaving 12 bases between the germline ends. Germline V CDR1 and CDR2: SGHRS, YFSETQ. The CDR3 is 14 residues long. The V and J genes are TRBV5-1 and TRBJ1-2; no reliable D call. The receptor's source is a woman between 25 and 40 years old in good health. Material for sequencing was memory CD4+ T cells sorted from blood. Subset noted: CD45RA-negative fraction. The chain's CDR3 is CASSLGRPMNGYTF. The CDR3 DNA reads TGCGCCAGCAGCTTGGGGCGACCGATGAATGGCTACACCTTC. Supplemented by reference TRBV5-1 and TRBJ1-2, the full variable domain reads KAGVTQTPRYLIKTRGQQVTLSCSPISGHRSVSWYQQTPGQGLQFLFEYFSETQRNKGNFPGRFSGRQFSNSRSEMNVSTLELGDSALYLCASSLGRPMNGYTFGSGTRLTVV.